The 22 T cell receptor beta chains below were found in one sample sequenced in a study of metastatic and nonmetastatic thyroid tumors. TCRdb recomputed clones from the PCR reads via MiXCR. The sample has 91,000 or so clones, about 13% seen once. The entire patient cohort was treatment-naive prior to thyroid surgery. Sequenced sample: blood. Every receptor here comes from a female donor with papillary thyroid cancer or a benign thyroid nodule (not recorded which). Some clones in this sample may be carry-over from other donors' samples.

This clone was seen a few times. The chain joins TRBV24-1 to TRBJ2-1; 10 bases are a match to TRBD1. Trimming removed 5 bases from V and 7 bases from J; junction bases left unmatched: 7. This CDR3 is 15 amino acids long. The germline gives CDR1 KGHDR, CDR2 SFDVKD. Written as DNA, the CDR3 is TGTGCCACCAGTGGGGAAGGACAGGGGGTGAATGAGCAGTTCTTC. Translating it yields CATSGEGQGVNEQFF.

In this sample, this clone turned up many times. The chain is built from TRBV7-9 and TRBJ2-1, with 10 bases that match TRBD2. Germline assignment: CDR1 SEHNR and CDR2 FQNEAQ (reference sequence). The V segment lost 4 bases and the J segment 4 bases; nucleotides outside the gene matches: 7. This CDR3 is built from 16 residues. The CDR3 region is CASSSTGTSDYNEQFF. The DNA of the CDR3 is TGTGCCAGCAGCTCGACCGGGACTAGCGATTACAATGAGCAGTTCTTC.

This clone was recorded many times. The chain joins TRBV6-2 or TRBV6-3 to TRBJ1-5; a possible D gene is TRBD1 (6 bases). The germline CDR1 and CDR2 sequences are MNHEY and SVGEGT. V lost 5 bases and J 6 bases, leaving 11 bases between the germline ends. The length of the CDR3 is 13 residues. The CDR3 sequence is CASSLGASQPQHF. DNA for the CDR3: TGTGCCAGCAGTCTGGGGGCAAGTCAGCCCCAGCATTTT.

Turning to this clone: One end of the junction does not line up with germline, which may come from a read error. The chain recombines TRBV20-1 with TRBJ2-2, with D possibly called TRBD1 or TRBD2 (5 bases each). Germline V gene data show CDR1 as DFQATT and CDR2 as SNEGSKA (reference sequence). The CDR3 loop spans 12 amino acids. This chain's CDR3 is CSARWGTWELFF. The CDR3 DNA is TGCAGTGCCAGGTGGGGCACCTGGGAGCTTTTTTTT.

The chain joins TRBV6-2 or TRBV6-3 to TRBJ1-1, with D tentatively TRBD1 (5 bases). The CDR3 is 16 amino acids. The germline V gene has CDR1 MNHEY and CDR2 SVGEGT. Between the trimmed V and J ends, which lost 5 bases and 0 bases, there was a span of 16 bases. The CDR3 loop reads CASSPLSDRLNTEAFF. The CDR3 region has the DNA TGTGCCAGCAGTCCCCTCTCCGACAGACTGAACACTGAAGCTTTCTTT.

The count of this clone is one. A read error may produce the germline difference seen at one junction end. The chain uses TRBV4-3 and TRBJ1-4; the D is unclear. The CDR3 totals 14 residues. CDR1 is LGHNA, CDR2 YSLEER, per germline. CDR3 nucleotide sequence: TGCGCCAGCATCCAAGATGGGCTAGGGGAAAAACTGTTTTTT. Translating gives CASIQDGLGEKLFF.

There are many counts of this clone. CDR3 bases: TGTGCCAGCTCTAGGACTAGCGGGATTAACAATGAGCAGTTCTTC. Translating gives CASSRTSGINNEQFF. The genes are TRBV6-4 and TRBJ2-1; 12 bases align to TRBD2. Germline CDR1 MRHNA, CDR2 SNTAGT. The CDR3 contains 15 residues. J was trimmed by 5 bases and V by 8 bases; bases with no gene match: 7.

The sample holds many counts of this clone. Other DNA sequences of this sample code for an identical CDR3. The chain joins TRBV9 to TRBJ2-3, with D perhaps matching TRBD2 (5 bases). The CDR3 totals 14 residues. V was cut by 3 bases and J by 0 bases, with 8 bases left in between. Per the germline V gene, CDR1 is SGDLS and CDR2 is YYNGEE. The CDR3 DNA follows: TGTGCCAGCAGCGACCGAGGGAGCACAGATACGCAGTATTTT. Protein: CASSDRGSTDTQYF.

Comments on this clone: A much larger clone differs by one base, so this may be a read error. This same CDR3 is encoded by further DNA sequences in the sample. In DNA form, the CDR3 reads TGTGCCAGCAGCTACCCGACTTTGGATACACAGTATTTT. This gives the protein CASSYPTLDTQYF. This chain joins TRBV7-9 and TRBJ2-3; D remains unclear. Per the germline V gene, CDR1 is SEHNR and CDR2 is FQNEAQ (reference sequence). The CDR3 is 13 amino acids.

Many counts were recorded for this clone. The rearrangement uses TRBV19 and TRBJ2-1, with 11 bases aligning to TRBD1. The CDR3 contains 14 residues. Germline-derived CDR1 and CDR2 are LNHDA and SQIVND (reference sequence). The trim removed 3 bases at V and 8 bases at J, leaving 3 bases unmatched. The CDR3 DNA reads as TGTGCCAGTAGTATCGGACAGGGGGCATATGAGCAGTTCTTC. Its translation is CASSIGQGAYEQFF.

To note about this clone: With a much larger clone just one base away, this may be a read error. The chain combines TRBV9 with TRBJ2-3, with TRBD2 matching over 10 bases. V gave up 2 bases and J gave up 1 base; unmatched junction bases: 4. The CDR3 extends over 16 amino acids. CDR1 SGDLS and CDR2 YYNGEE come from the germline V gene. CDR3 region: CASSVWSGRGTDTQYF. The CDR3 nucleotides are TGTGCCAGCAGCGTTTGGAGCGGGAGGGGCACAGATACGCAGTATTTT.

This sequence joins TRBV6-2 or TRBV6-3 and TRBJ2-2, with D maybe TRBD1 (8 bases). Trimming removed 9 bases from V and 3 bases from J, with 29 bases in between. Germline V CDR1 and CDR2: MNHEY, SVGEGT. The CDR3 is 19 residues long. Here the CDR3 DNA reads TGTGCCAGTACCAGACAGGGGCCCGAGCGGGACTCTCACACCGGGGAGCTGTTTTTT. It specifies CASTRQGPERDSHTGELFF.

The sample holds many counts of this clone. The chain has TRBV30 and TRBJ1-5; a weak D match, TRBD1 (5 bases). V was pared by 5 bases and J by 4 bases, with 12 bases between. Germline CDR1 is GTSNPN and CDR2 is SVGIG (reference sequence). The CDR3 contains 13 residues. The CDR3 protein is CAWRGAPNQPQHF. The CDR3 DNA follows: TGTGCCTGGCGCGGGGCCCCAAATCAGCCCCAGCATTTT.

This clone was recorded at least ten times. The chain employs TRBV10-3 and TRBJ1-4; D remains ambiguous. This CDR3 is 13 amino acids long. V lost 10 bases, J lost 0 bases, and 9 bases lay in between. Germline V lookup: CDR1 ENHRY, CDR2 SYGVKD. CDR3 DNA sequence: TGTGCCACAAAAGCTGCAACTAATGAAAAACTGTTTTTT. Translation: CATKAATNEKLFF.

This clone occurred many times. V is TRBV2 and J is TRBJ1-1; D remains unclear. The germline V gene has CDR1 SNHLY and CDR2 FYNNEI. The CDR3 has 11 residues. V shed 5 bases and J shed 6 bases, with 7 bases lying between them. The CDR3 here is CASSPLAEAFF. The DNA for the CDR3 is TGTGCCAGCAGTCCGTTAGCTGAAGCTTTCTTT.

The chain uses TRBV3-1 and TRBJ2-4; 7 bases are shared with TRBD2. This CDR3 is built from 16 residues. Trimming took 0 bases from V and 7 from J; bases not matched to a gene: 9. Germline CDR1 reads LGHDT; CDR2 reads YNNKEL (reference sequence). The CDR3 DNA is TGTGCCAGCAGCCAAGATAATCGTCTAGCGGTCAACATTCAGTACTTC. Its translation is CASSQDNRLAVNIQYF.

This clone was recorded at least ten times. This sequence joins TRBV7-2 and TRBJ1-4, with D possibly matching TRBD1 (6 bases). Germline assignment: CDR1 SGHTA and CDR2 FQGNSA. The V gene lost 3 bases and the J gene lost 8 bases, with 13 bases spanning the gap. The CDR3 loop spans 14 amino acids. CDR3 nucleotides: TGTGCCAGCAGCTTTACAGGGATTGGGGAAAAACTGTTTTTT. As protein: CASSFTGIGEKLFF.

This clone was recorded many times. This rearrangement joins TRBV6-1 to TRBJ1-5, with D maybe TRBD1 (6 bases). Trimming removed 4 bases at V and 8 bases at J, with 18 bases between. Looked up from germline, CDR1 is MNHNS and CDR2 is SASEGT. The CDR3 is 15 residues long. This CDR3 reads CASSGTAPRLEPQHF. DNA for the CDR3: TGTGCCAGCAGTGGGACAGCACCTCGTTTGGAGCCCCAGCATTTT.

This clone has at least ten counts. The junction departs from germline at one end; a sequencing error may be responsible. Other DNA sequences from this sample encode an identical CDR3 as well. J is TRBJ2-2 and V is TRBV12-3 or TRBV12-4; a weak D match, TRBD1 (5 bases). This CDR3 comprises 16 residues. The CDR3 nucleotides read TGTGCCAGCAGTTTCCTAAGGCCATCGGACACTGGGGAGCTGTTTTTT. Translated: CASSFLRPSDTGELFF.

In its sample, this clone was seen many times. V and J are TRBV20-1 and TRBJ2-7, with D maybe TRBD1 (5 bases). V was cut by 6 bases and J by 4 bases, with 10 bases left in between. Germline CDR1 and CDR2: DFQATT and SNEGSKA (reference sequence). The CDR3 length is 11 residues. The CDR3 nucleotides are TGCAGTGCGCTACAGGTATACGAGCAGTACTTC. As protein: CSALQVYEQYF.

This clone was found many times. This chain links TRBV20-1 with TRBJ2-7; the D call may be TRBD1 or TRBD2 (5 bases each). Germline V gene data show CDR1 as DFQATT and CDR2 as SNEGSKA (reference sequence). The germline V and J ends were trimmed by 3 bases and 5 bases, with 11 bases remaining between them. This CDR3 spans 12 amino acids. The CDR3 nucleotides are TGCAGTGCTAGGGGGGACGGAGACGAGCAGTACTTC. Its translation is CSARGDGDEQYF.

This clone was recorded at least ten times. Other DNA sequences in this sample translate to the same CDR3. The chain recombines TRBV2 with TRBJ1-1; D might be TRBD1 (5 bases). The CDR3 has 14 amino acids. The ends were cut back, 5 bases at V and 3 bases at J, with 13 bases in the middle. From germline, CDR1 is SNHLY and CDR2 FYNNEI. Here the CDR3 DNA reads TGTGCCAGCAGTCTCGGGGGTACGGACACTGAAGCTTTCTTT. This gives the protein CASSLGGTDTEAFF.